These T cell receptor beta chains were read from a single sample in a study of cytomegalovirus exposure and HLA in healthy donors. Only in-frame clones appear in the TCRdb table, and some are missing; sequencing was by immunoSEQ multiplex PCR. There are tens of thousands of clones in the sample; over 75% occur only once, and about 4.5% lies in the top ten. The specimen sequenced was PBMCs. These receptors originate from a male donor in good health and CMV-seropositive. The CDR3 runs from the conserved cysteine through the conserved F or W. D genes are given only for firm matches. Not all rows give a size; the values are once, few, many and, for expanded clones, a class.

J: TRBJ2-3; size: .; V: TRBV27; D: .; CDR3: CASSLTTAGTDTQYF; DNA: TGTGCCAGCAGTTTAACGACAGCCGGCACAGATACGCAGTATTTT
J: TRBJ2-5; size: .; V: TRBV9; D: .; CDR3: CASSVRGAAQETQYF; DNA: TGTGCCAGCAGCGTAAGAGGTGCGGCCCAAGAGACCCAGTACTTC
J: TRBJ2-7; size: .; V: TRBV5-4; D: TRBD2; CDR3: CASSPTSGAPYEQYF; DNA: TGTGCCAGCAGCCCGACTAGCGGGGCCCCCTACGAGCAGTACTTC
J: TRBJ2-1; size: .; V: TRBV19; D: TRBD2; CDR3: CASSVRGGEQFF; DNA: TGTGCCAGTTCCGTTCGGGGAGGGGAGCAGTTCTTC
J: TRBJ2-1; size: .; V: TRBV27; D: TRBD2; CDR3: CASKGGPNEQFF; DNA: TGTGCCAGCAAGGGAGGGCCGAATGAGCAGTTCTTC
J: TRBJ1-1; size: few; V: TRBV6-6; D: TRBD1; CDR3: CASSYPMTGSTEAFF; DNA: TGTGCCAGCAGTTACCCTATGACAGGGAGCACTGAAGCTTTCTTT
J: TRBJ2-3; size: .; V: TRBV19; D: TRBD1; CDR3: CASSAGGLSTDTQYF; DNA: TGTGCCAGTAGTGCAGGGGGCTTGAGCACAGATACGCAGTATTTT
J: TRBJ2-2; size: .; V: TRBV9; D: TRBD2; CDR3: CASSYGGWNTGELFF; DNA: TGTGCCAGCAGTTACGGGGGGTGGAACACCGGGGAGCTGTTTTTT
J: TRBJ1-1; size: .; V: TRBV7-6; D: TRBD1; CDR3: CASSSRGDRVGGTEAFF; DNA: TGTGCCAGCAGCTCGCGCGGGGACAGGGTAGGAGGCACTGAAGCTTTCTTT
J: TRBJ2-5; size: .; V: TRBV6-6; D: .; CDR3: CASSPMAGPLETQYF; DNA: TGTGCCAGCAGTCCCATGGCGGGGCCGCTGGAGACCCAGTACTTC
J: TRBJ1-1; size: .; V: TRBV7-2; D: TRBD1; CDR3: CASSPLTGFLLPMNTEAFF; DNA: TGTGCCAGCAGCCCCCTGACAGGGTTCCTCTTACCCATGAACACTGAAGCTTTCTTT
J: TRBJ1-1; size: .; V: TRBV6-1; D: TRBD1; CDR3: CASSEAGTGNTEAFF; DNA: TGTGCCAGCAGTGAAGCCGGGACAGGGAACACTGAAGCTTTCTTT
J: TRBJ2-7; size: .; V: TRBV5-1; D: .; CDR3: CASSLAPHGTPPGQYF; DNA: TGCGCCAGCAGCTTGGCCCCACATGGGACTCCCCCGGGGCAGTACTTC
J: TRBJ2-3; size: .; V: TRBV6-4; D: .; CDR3: CASSHTPADGQDTQYF; DNA: TGTGCCAGCAGTCACACTCCAGCGGATGGGCAAGATACGCAGTATTTT
J: TRBJ2-3; size: .; V: TRBV11-2; D: TRBD2; CDR3: CASSPLAGGRVSPDTQYF; DNA: TGTGCCAGCAGCCCTCTAGCGGGGGGGCGGGTCTCCCCAGATACGCAGTATTTT
J: TRBJ1-1; size: .; V: TRBV6-6; D: TRBD1; CDR3: CASSYSDRATTEAFF; DNA: TGTGCCAGCAGTTACTCCGACAGGGCGACCACTGAAGCTTTCTTT
J: TRBJ1-2; size: .; V: TRBV10-3; D: .; CDR3: CAISEGEIPGGYTF; DNA: TGTGCCATCAGTGAGGGGGAAATCCCGGGAGGCTACACCTTC
J: TRBJ2-6; size: .; V: TRBV19; D: .; CDR3: CASSLGTRSGANVLTF; DNA: TGTGCCAGTAGCCTTGGTACTCGATCGGGGGCCAACGTCCTGACTTTC
J: TRBJ1-3; size: .; V: TRBV7-9; D: .; CDR3: CASSLVVDFRSGNTIYF; DNA: TGTGCCAGCAGCTTAGTTGTGGACTTTCGCTCTGGAAACACCATATATTTT
J: TRBJ2-1; size: once; V: TRBV27; D: .; CDR3: CASSLRGGYYNEQFF; DNA: TGTGCCAGCAGTTTAAGGGGCGGATATTACAATGAGCAGTTCTTC
J: TRBJ1-5; size: once; V: TRBV11-2; D: TRBD1; CDR3: CASSSDRGRRPQHF; DNA: TGTGCCAGCAGCTCGGACAGGGGGCGCCGCCCCCAGCATTTT
J: TRBJ1-2; size: .; V: TRBV29-1; D: .; CDR3: CSVEGGDGYTF; DNA: TGCAGCGTTGAAGGGGGCGACGGCTACACCTTC
J: TRBJ2-3; size: once; V: TRBV6-5; D: TRBD1; CDR3: CASSSGTASTDTQYF; DNA: TGTGCCAGCAGTTCCGGGACAGCTAGCACAGATACGCAGTATTTT
J: TRBJ1-1; size: few; V: TRBV7-9; D: .; CDR3: CASTKAGGPNTEAFF; DNA: TGTGCCAGCACCAAAGCGGGGGGCCCGAACACTGAAGCTTTCTTT
J: TRBJ1-2; size: .; V: TRBV30; D: TRBD1; CDR3: CAVGTGLGYTF; DNA: TGTGCCGTGGGGACAGGCTTAGGCTACACCTTC
J: TRBJ1-2; size: once; V: TRBV5-6; D: TRBD1; CDR3: CASSPDRGRVDYGYTF; DNA: TGTGCCAGCAGCCCGGACAGGGGGCGCGTGGACTATGGCTACACCTTC
J: TRBJ2-7; size: .; V: TRBV28; D: TRBD2; CDR3: CASSSLGLAPLEQYF; DNA: TGTGCCAGCAGTTCTCTGGGACTAGCACCTCTAGAGCAGTACTTC
J: TRBJ2-7; size: .; V: TRBV6-5; D: .; CDR3: CASSNLALSSYEQYF; DNA: TGTGCCAGCAGTAACCTAGCGCTCAGCTCCTACGAGCAGTACTTC
J: TRBJ1-1; size: .; V: TRBV10-3; D: .; CDR3: CAISESFRVSTEAFF; DNA: TGTGCCATCAGTGAGTCGTTCAGGGTATCCACTGAAGCTTTCTTT
J: TRBJ1-3; size: once; V: TRBV30; D: .; CDR3: CAWADRLISGNTIYF; DNA: TGTGCCTGGGCTGACAGGCTAATCTCTGGAAACACCATATATTTT
J: TRBJ1-2; size: .; V: TRBV7-6; D: .; CDR3: CASSLALCYTF; DNA: TGTGCCAGCAGCTTAGCTCTTTGCTACACCTTC
J: TRBJ2-1; size: once; V: TRBV7-2; D: TRBD2; CDR3: CASSPVAGGPLNEQFF; DNA: TGTGCCAGCAGCCCCGTAGCGGGAGGGCCGTTGAATGAGCAGTTCTTC
J: TRBJ2-1; size: .; V: TRBV4-1; D: .; CDR3: CASSQALRNEQFF; DNA: TGCGCCAGCAGCCAAGCCCTTCGGAATGAGCAGTTCTTC
J: TRBJ2-3; size: .; V: TRBV28; D: .; CDR3: CASSLLRDTQYF; DNA: TGTGCCAGCAGTTTACTGAGAGATACGCAGTATTTT
J: TRBJ2-7; size: .; V: TRBV6-6; D: .; CDR3: CASSPTRGAHEQYF; DNA: TGTGCCAGCAGCCCCACCCGGGGGGCCCACGAGCAGTACTTC
J: TRBJ2-5; size: once; V: TRBV4-2; D: .; CDR3: CASSQEGGGGVAGEQYF; DNA: TGTGCCAGCAGCCAAGAGGGGGGAGGGGGGGTAGCTGGGGAGCAGTACTTC
J: TRBJ2-1; size: .; V: TRBV28; D: .; CDR3: CASSSLIASNEQFF; DNA: TGTGCCAGCAGTTCCCTAATCGCCTCGAATGAGCAGTTCTTC
J: TRBJ2-7; size: .; V: TRBV7-7; D: .; CDR3: CASSLADGGYEQYF; DNA: TGTGCCAGCAGCTTAGCCGACGGGGGCTACGAGCAGTACTTC
J: TRBJ1-1; size: .; V: TRBV18; D: .; CDR3: CASSPPMGYGSEAFF; DNA: TGTGCCAGCTCACCACCGATGGGCTATGGCTCTGAAGCTTTCTTT